One sample yielded the 31 T cell receptor beta chains listed below, sequenced in a study of shared clonotypes between healthy human individuals. Sequencing was performed with immunoSEQ multiplex PCR; in TCRdb, only in-frame clones are kept and a portion is missing. Of some 900,000 clones listed, around 80% are singletons. Sequencing used memory CD4+ T cells sorted from blood. Subset noted: CD45RA-negative fraction. Receptors were obtained from a young man in good health.

This chain connects TRBV2 to TRBJ1-2; 7 nucleotides align to TRBD1. The CDR3 extends over 16 amino acids. V was clipped by 7 bases and J by 1 base; unmatched bases: 12. Germline CDR1 is SNHLY and CDR2 is FYNNEI. The CDR3 coding sequence is TGTGCCAGCACCCGGGACAGAAAATCTCATAACTATGGCTACACCTTC. This codes for CASTRDRKSHNYGYTF.

The chain joins TRBV4-1 to TRBJ1-1; tentatively, D is TRBD1 (5 bases). Germline loops: CDR1 MGHRA, CDR2 YSYEKL. Trimming stripped 0 bases from V and 1 base from J, with 12 bases between. The CDR3 has 16 residues. CDR3 sequence: CASSQEVIGTNTEAFF. In nucleotides, the CDR3 is TGCGCCAGCAGCCAAGAGGTCATTGGGACGAACACTGAAGCTTTCTTT.

This clone was counted once. The chain recombines TRBV6-5 with TRBJ2-7; tentatively, D is TRBD2 (6 bases). The ends were cut back, 4 bases at V and 0 bases at J, with 10 bases in the middle. The germline V gene encodes CDR1 MNHEY and CDR2 SVGAGI. The CDR3 is made up of 14 amino acids. The chain's CDR3 is CASSFGGYSYEQYF. The CDR3 nucleotides read TGTGCCAGCAGTTTCGGGGGATACTCCTACGAGCAGTACTTC.

This chain connects TRBV15 to TRBJ2-1, with TRBD2 matching over 7 bases. The CDR3 contains 16 residues. Per germline, CDR1 LNHNV and CDR2 YYDKDF (reference sequence). J gave up 4 bases and V 3 bases, and 9 bases lay outside the gene matches. CDR3 sequence (DNA): TGTGCCACCAGCAGTCCGCAGCGGGGTTTTTACAATGAGCAGTTCTTC. This encodes CATSSPQRGFYNEQFF.

The chain is built from TRBV19 and TRBJ2-1; 7 bases match TRBD2. V dropped 3 bases and J dropped 0; count of bases not matched to a gene: 2. The V gene's germline CDR1 is LNHDA and CDR2 SQIVND (reference sequence). The CDR3 is made up of 15 amino acids. The chain's CDR3 is CASSIGRLSYNEQFF. CDR3 coding DNA: TGTGCCAGTAGTATCGGGAGGCTCTCCTACAATGAGCAGTTCTTC. Together with reference TRBV19 and TRBJ2-1, the CDR3 gives the full variable domain: DGGITQSPKYLFRKEGQNVTLSCEQNLNHDAMYWYRQDPGQGLRLIYYSQIVNDFQKGDIAEGYSVSREKKESFPLTVTSAQKNPTAFYLCASSIGRLSYNEQFFGPGTRLTVL.

V gene TRBV28 combines with J gene TRBJ1-2; D not resolved. The CDR3 length is 10 residues. CDR1 is MDHEN and CDR2 is SYDVKM in the germline V gene. Between the trimmed V and J ends, which lost 6 bases and 6 bases, there was a span of 5 bases. CDR3 DNA: TGTGCCAGCAGGTTCGATGGCTACACCTTC. Its translation: CASRFDGYTF.

This chain connects TRBV5-1 to TRBJ2-7, with 7 bases aligning to TRBD2. The germline gives CDR1 SGHRS, CDR2 YFSETQ. Unmatched junction bases numbered 6, after V lost 0 bases and J lost 3 bases. This CDR3 contains 15 residues. Written as DNA, the CDR3 is TGCGCCAGCAGCTTGGCGGGGGAGGGCCTCTACGAGCAGTACTTC. Amino acid sequence: CASSLAGEGLYEQYF.

In this sample, this clone turned up once. The DNA of the CDR3 is TGTGCCAGCAGCTTGCGACCCGAAACGGCTGGGGCCAACGTCCTGACTTTC. It specifies CASSLRPETAGANVLTF. This sequence joins TRBV7-2 and TRBJ2-6; D remains ambiguous. Germline values: CDR1 SGHTA, CDR2 FQGNSA. This CDR3 is built from 17 residues. Trimming removed 3 bases at V and 2 bases at J, with 14 bases between.

This chain links TRBV19 with TRBJ1-5, with D hard to call. CDR1 LNHDA and CDR2 SQIVND come from the germline V gene (reference sequence). The CDR3 is made up of 12 amino acids. V shed 5 bases and J shed 5 bases, with 7 bases lying between them. CDR3: CASSLPYQPQHF. CDR3 bases: TGTGCCAGTAGTCTGCCCTATCAGCCCCAGCATTTT.

The chain employs TRBV4-1 and TRBJ2-1, with D possibly being TRBD1 (6 bases). This CDR3 is 15 amino acids long. Germline V gives CDR1 MGHRA, CDR2 YSYEKL. Trimming shortened V by 0 bases and J by 6 bases, and 12 bases separated the two germline ends. In DNA, the CDR3 is TGCGCCAGCAGCCAAGAGAGGGGGACGTTCAATGAGCAGTTCTTC. Translation gives CASSQERGTFNEQFF.

This clone was detected only once. The chain carries TRBV13 and TRBJ2-3, with TRBD2 matching over 7 bases. The V segment lost 2 bases and the J segment 2 bases; nucleotides outside the gene matches: 4. The CDR3 consists of 15 residues. CDR1 and CDR2 from the germline V gene are PRHDT and FYEKMQ (reference sequence). DNA for the CDR3: TGTGCCAGCAGCTTACGTCTAGCGGCCACAGATACGCAGTATTTT. Protein sequence: CASSLRLAATDTQYF.

This clone is a singleton in its sample. DNA for the CDR3: TGTGCCAGCAGTGAAATGGTAGCGGGGCCCCCAGGGTTCTTC. Its protein product is CASSEMVAGPPGFF. The chain uses TRBV2 and TRBJ2-1, with 8 nucleotides matching TRBD2. Trimming cost V 2 bases and J 15 bases; bases outside gene matches: 12. Germline loops: CDR1 SNHLY, CDR2 FYNNEI. CDR3 length: 14 residues.

The J gene is TRBJ2-7, the V gene TRBV27; 7 positions match TRBD1. V lost 3 bases and J lost 5; bases outside the gene matches: 7. The length of the CDR3 is 14 residues. Germline V CDR1 and CDR2: MNHEY, SMNVEV (reference sequence). CDR3 in DNA: TGTGCCAGCAGTTTGACGACAGGGATCCACGAGCAGTACTTC. This codes for CASSLTTGIHEQYF.

The chain carries TRBV10-3 and TRBJ1-3; no definite D call. The CDR3 sequence is 15 residues long. Germline V lookup: CDR1 ENHRY, CDR2 SYGVKD. Trimming removed 2 bases from V and 3 bases from J, with 11 bases in between. The CDR3 reads CAISEARQSGNTIYF. Here the CDR3 DNA reads TGTGCCATCAGTGAGGCGAGGCAGAGTGGAAACACCATATATTTT.

The chain recombines TRBV27 with TRBJ2-1; D call uncertain. V was cut by 3 bases and J by 5 bases, with 11 bases left in between. The length of the CDR3 is 14 residues. The germline V gene encodes CDR1 MNHEY and CDR2 SMNVEV (reference sequence). The CDR3 coding sequence is TGTGCCAGCAGTTTGGAGCTACCAGACAATGAGCAGTTCTTC. Translation: CASSLELPDNEQFF.

Details on this clone: The same CDR3 is also encoded by other DNA sequences in this sample. The CDR3 sequence is CASSPQFATNEKLFF. CDR3 nucleotides: TGTGCCAGCTCACCACAGTTTGCAACTAATGAAAAACTGTTTTTT. J is TRBJ1-4 and V is TRBV18; D not certain. V shed 1 base and J shed 0 bases, with 6 bases lying between them. The length of the CDR3 is 15 residues. Looked up from germline, CDR1 is KGHSH and CDR2 is LQKENI.

In regard to this clone: This may stem from a read error, because a much larger clone lies one nucleotide away. This chain joins TRBV2 and TRBJ2-2, with no clear D. The V and J ends lost 6 bases and 2 bases respectively, with 4 bases between them. This CDR3 has 12 residues. The germline gives CDR1 SNHLY, CDR2 FYNNEI. This CDR3 reads CASSVNTGELFF. CDR3 nucleotide sequence: TGTGCCAGCAGCGTAAACACCGGGGAGCTGTTTTTT.

This sequence joins TRBV18 and TRBJ1-6; TRBD1 is a possible D gene (5 bases). CDR3 length: 14 amino acids. The V and J ends lost 3 bases and 6 bases respectively, with 9 bases between them. CDR1 and CDR2 (germline): KGHSH, LQKENI. The CDR3, as DNA: TGTGCCAGCTCACCGAGTGGGGCTAATTCACCCCTCCACTTT. Translation: CASSPSGANSPLHF. The whole variable domain, remainder taken from reference TRBV18 and TRBJ1-6, is NAGVMQNPRHLVRRRGQEARLRCSPMKGHSHVYWYRQLPEEGLKFMVYLQKENIIDESGMPKERFSAEFPKEGPSILRIQQVVRGDSAAYFCASSPSGANSPLHFGNGTRLTVT.

The rearrangement uses TRBV30 and TRBJ2-7; 8 nucleotides match TRBD1. The CDR3 spans 12 residues. Germline V gene sequence: CDR1 GTSNPN, CDR2 SVGIG (reference sequence). V lost 5 bases, J lost 3 bases, and 3 bases stayed unmatched. In DNA, the CDR3 is TGTGCCTGGCAGGGGGCGTACTACGAGCAGTACTTC. Its protein product is CAWQGAYYEQYF.

The chain has TRBV5-1 and TRBJ2-7; possibly TRBD1 for D (5 bases). CDR3 length: 15 residues. CDR1 is SGHRS and CDR2 is YFSETQ in the germline V gene. V was clipped by 0 bases and J by 6 bases, with 16 bases between them. CDR3 loop: CASSLAVVGQGEQYF. The CDR3 DNA reads as TGCGCCAGCAGCTTGGCCGTTGTCGGCCAGGGCGAGCAGTACTTC.

J is TRBJ1-4 and V is TRBV4-3, with 11 bases matching TRBD1. Trimming cost V 3 bases and J 7 bases; bases outside gene matches: 7. CDR1 and CDR2 from the germline V gene are LGHNA and YSLEER. CDR3 length equals 16 residues. The CDR3, as DNA: TGCGCCAGCAGCCACAGTGGGACAGGGGGGAGTGAAAAACTGTTTTTT. This gives the protein CASSHSGTGGSEKLFF.

The rearrangement uses TRBV15 and TRBJ2-5; TRBD1 might be the D (6 bases). The CDR3 has 13 amino acids. Germline CDR1 is LNHNV and CDR2 is YYDKDF (reference sequence). V lost 4 bases, J lost 3 bases, and 9 bases lay in between. The CDR3 spells CATSIRDKETQYF. The CDR3 DNA follows: TGTGCCACCAGCATACGGGACAAAGAGACCCAGTACTTC.

J is TRBJ1-2 and V is TRBV5-1; D gene unclear. Trimming took 1 base from V and 9 from J, leaving 13 bases between them. The CDR3 sequence is 13 residues long. Per the germline V gene, CDR1 is SGHRS and CDR2 is YFSETQ. Here the CDR3 reads CASSLLGEGSYTF. CDR3 nucleotides: TGCGCCAGCAGCTTGTTGGGTGAAGGGAGCTACACCTTC.

About this clone: This likely stems from a read error, as it lies one base from a far larger clone. The chain recombines TRBV7-6 with TRBJ2-3; TRBD1 matches at 7 bases. V gave up 4 bases and J gave up 0 bases; unmatched junction bases: 4. CDR1 and CDR2 (germline): SGHVS, FNYEAQ. CDR3 length: 15 amino acids. The CDR3, as DNA: TGTGCCAGCAGCTCTACAGGGGCTAGCACAGATACGCAGTATTTT. Amino acids: CASSSTGASTDTQYF.

The rearrangement uses TRBV7-9 and TRBJ2-5; D may be TRBD1 (5 bases). CDR1 and CDR2 (germline): SEHNR, FQNEAQ (reference sequence). This CDR3 has 15 residues. Trimming removed 3 bases from V and 4 bases from J, with 15 bases in between. The CDR3 sequence is CASSLRRVNLETQYF. The CDR3 DNA sequence: TGTGCCAGCAGCTTGCGCAGGGTAAATTTAGAGACCCAGTACTTC.

The rearrangement links TRBV5-1 to TRBJ1-1; D possibly corresponds to TRBD1 (6 bases). The CDR3 has 14 residues. Germline assignment: CDR1 SGHRS and CDR2 YFSETQ. V was clipped by 9 bases and J by 1 base, with 16 bases between them. The DNA of the CDR3 is TGCGCCACCAAACCGGGACAACGGAACACTGAAGCTTTCTTT. It is translated as CATKPGQRNTEAFF.

The J gene is TRBJ1-6, the V gene TRBV9; possible D gene TRBD1, 5 bases. This CDR3 is built from 14 residues. The ends were cut back, 2 bases at V and 9 bases at J, with 12 bases in the middle. CDR1 is SGDLS, CDR2 YYNGEE, per germline. This CDR3 is CASSVDSLGSPLHF. As DNA, the CDR3 is TGTGCCAGCAGCGTTGACAGTCTCGGTTCACCCCTCCACTTT.

DNA for the CDR3: TGTGCCAGCAGTGCGGGGGTCGACGAGCAGTACTTC. It specifies CASSAGVDEQYF. This chain links TRBV6-1 with TRBJ2-7, with D perhaps matching TRBD2 (6 bases). V was shortened by 4 bases and J by 5 bases, with 9 bases between the two germline ends. CDR3 size: 12 residues. CDR1 and CDR2 (germline): MNHNS, SASEGT.

The chain links TRBV10-1 to TRBJ2-1; 11 bases match TRBD2. The CDR3 runs to 15 residues. V was pared by 4 bases and J by 8 bases, with 7 bases of the junction left unmatched. Germline CDR1 reads WNHNN; CDR2 reads SYGVQD (reference sequence). The DNA of the CDR3 is TGCGCCAGCAGTGGTGGGGGACTAGCGGAAGATGAGCAGTTCTTC. This translates into CASSGGGLAEDEQFF.

Remarks on this clone: This likely came from a read error, as a far larger clone is one base away. V gene TRBV29-1 combines with J gene TRBJ2-7; 10 bases agree with TRBD1. V was pared by 3 bases and J by 5 bases, with 7 bases of the junction left unmatched. The length of the CDR3 is 14 residues. CDR1 is SQVTM and CDR2 is ANQGSEA in the germline V gene. CDR3 in DNA: TGCAGCGTTGAGGCGGACAGGGGGTGCGACGAGCAGTACTTC. This encodes CSVEADRGCDEQYF.

The chain is built from TRBV14 and TRBJ1-2; D not certain. V gave up 0 bases and J gave up 1 base, with 3 bases separating them. CDR1 is SGHDN and CDR2 is FVKESK in the germline V gene. The CDR3 loop spans 13 amino acids. The CDR3 nucleotides are TGTGCCAGCAGCCAAGATAATAACTATGGCTACACCTTC. Its protein product is CASSQDNNYGYTF.